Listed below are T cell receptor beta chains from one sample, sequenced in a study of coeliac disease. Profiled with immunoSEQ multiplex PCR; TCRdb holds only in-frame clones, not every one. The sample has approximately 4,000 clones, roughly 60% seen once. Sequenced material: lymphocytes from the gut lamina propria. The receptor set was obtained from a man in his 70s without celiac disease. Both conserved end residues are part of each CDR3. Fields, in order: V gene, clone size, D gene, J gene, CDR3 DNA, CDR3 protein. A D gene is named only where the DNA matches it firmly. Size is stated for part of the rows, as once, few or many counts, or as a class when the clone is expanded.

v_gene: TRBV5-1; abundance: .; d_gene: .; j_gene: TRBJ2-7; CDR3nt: TGCGCCAGCAGCCCGGGGACTTGGAACGAGCAGTACTTC; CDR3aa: CASSPGTWNEQYF
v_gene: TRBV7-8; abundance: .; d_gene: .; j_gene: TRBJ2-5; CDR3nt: TGTGCCAGCAGCTTGAAGGTACAGTCGGAGACCCAGTACTTC; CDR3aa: CASSLKVQSETQYF
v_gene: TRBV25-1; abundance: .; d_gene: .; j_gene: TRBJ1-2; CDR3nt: TGTGCCAGCAGTACTCTCCCGGGGGGGGGCGAGGGCTACACCTTC; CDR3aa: CASSTLPGGGEGYTF
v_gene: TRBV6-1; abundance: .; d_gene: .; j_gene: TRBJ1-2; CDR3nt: TGTGCCAGCAGTCAGACAGCTAACTATGGCTACACCTTC; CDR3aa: CASSQTANYGYTF
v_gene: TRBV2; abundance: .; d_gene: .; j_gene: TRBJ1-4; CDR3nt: TGTGCCAGCAGCTTCTCTCCCGCCAGGATACAGGAAAAACTGTTTTTT; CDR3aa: CASSFSPARIQEKLFF
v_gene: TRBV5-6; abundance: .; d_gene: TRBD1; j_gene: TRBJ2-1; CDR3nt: TGTGCCAGCAGCTTGGAGACAGGGGGCAATGAGCAGTTCTTC; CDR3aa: CASSLETGGNEQFF
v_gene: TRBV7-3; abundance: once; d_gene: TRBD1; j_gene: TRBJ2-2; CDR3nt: TGTGCCGGCAGCAGGGGGTCCGGGGAGCTGTTTTTT; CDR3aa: CAGSRGSGELFF
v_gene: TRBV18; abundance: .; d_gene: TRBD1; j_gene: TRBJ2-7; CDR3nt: TGTGCCAGCTCAGACAGGGCGAAACTCTACGAGCAGTACTTC; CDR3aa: CASSDRAKLYEQYF
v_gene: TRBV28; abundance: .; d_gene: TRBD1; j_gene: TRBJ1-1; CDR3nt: TGTGCCAGCAGTTTAGGGGCCAGGGGGAGGACTGAAGCTTTCTTT; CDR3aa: CASSLGARGRTEAFF
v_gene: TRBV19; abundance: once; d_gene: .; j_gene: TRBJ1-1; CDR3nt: TGTGCCAGTAGTAGATGGCAGGCGAACACTGAAGCTTTCTTT; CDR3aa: CASSRWQANTEAFF
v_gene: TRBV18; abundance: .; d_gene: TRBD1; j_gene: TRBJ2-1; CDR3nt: TGTGCCAGCTCCACAATGGGACAGGGGATGAATGAGCAGTTCTTC; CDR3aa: CASSTMGQGMNEQFF
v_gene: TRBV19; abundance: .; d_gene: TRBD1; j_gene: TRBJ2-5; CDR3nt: TGTGCCAGTAGTTGGGACAGTATACAAGAGACCCAGTACTTC; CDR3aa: CASSWDSIQETQYF